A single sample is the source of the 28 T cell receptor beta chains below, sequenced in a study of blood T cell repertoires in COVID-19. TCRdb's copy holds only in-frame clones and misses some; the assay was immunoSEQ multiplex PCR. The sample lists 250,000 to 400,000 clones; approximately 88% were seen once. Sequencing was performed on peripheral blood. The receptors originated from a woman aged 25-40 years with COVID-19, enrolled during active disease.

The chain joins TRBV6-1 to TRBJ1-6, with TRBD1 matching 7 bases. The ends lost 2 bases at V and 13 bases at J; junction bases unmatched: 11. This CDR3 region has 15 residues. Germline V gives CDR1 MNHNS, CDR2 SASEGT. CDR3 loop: CASSEFTGVASPLHF. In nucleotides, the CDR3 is TGTGCCAGCAGTGAATTTACAGGGGTGGCTTCGCCCCTCCACTTT.

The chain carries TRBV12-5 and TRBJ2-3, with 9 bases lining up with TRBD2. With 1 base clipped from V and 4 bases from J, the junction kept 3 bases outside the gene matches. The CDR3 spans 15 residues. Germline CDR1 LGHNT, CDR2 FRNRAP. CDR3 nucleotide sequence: TGTGCTAGTGGTTTGGGCGGGGGGGCCGCAGATACGCAGTATTTT. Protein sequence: CASGLGGGAADTQYF.

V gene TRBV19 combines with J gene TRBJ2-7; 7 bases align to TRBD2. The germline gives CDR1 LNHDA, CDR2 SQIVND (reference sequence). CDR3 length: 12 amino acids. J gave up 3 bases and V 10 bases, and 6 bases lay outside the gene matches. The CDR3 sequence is CATRGGDYEQYF. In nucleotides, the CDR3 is TGTGCCACCCGGGGAGGGGACTACGAGCAGTACTTC. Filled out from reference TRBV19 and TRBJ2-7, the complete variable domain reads DGGITQSPKYLFRKEGQNVTLSCEQNLNHDAMYWYRQDPGQGLRLIYYSQIVNDFQKGDIAEGYSVSREKKESFPLTVTSAQKNPTAFYLCATRGGDYEQYFGPGTRLTVT.

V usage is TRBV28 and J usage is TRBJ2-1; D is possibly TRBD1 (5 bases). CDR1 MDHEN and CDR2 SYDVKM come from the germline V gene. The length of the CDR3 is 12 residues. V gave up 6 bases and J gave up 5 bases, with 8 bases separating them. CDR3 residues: CASRPGNNEQFF. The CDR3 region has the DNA TGTGCCAGCAGGCCAGGGAACAATGAGCAGTTCTTC.

The CDR3 is CASSLAGQGTDTQYF. In nucleotides, the CDR3 is TGTGCCAGCAGCTTAGCGGGACAGGGGACAGATACGCAGTATTTT. The rearrangement uses TRBV11-3 and TRBJ2-3, with 10 bases that match TRBD1. The CDR3 consists of 15 residues. Germline CDR1 and CDR2: SGHNT and YENEEA. V trimming: 1 base; J trimming: 3 bases; junction bases outside the gene matches: 1.

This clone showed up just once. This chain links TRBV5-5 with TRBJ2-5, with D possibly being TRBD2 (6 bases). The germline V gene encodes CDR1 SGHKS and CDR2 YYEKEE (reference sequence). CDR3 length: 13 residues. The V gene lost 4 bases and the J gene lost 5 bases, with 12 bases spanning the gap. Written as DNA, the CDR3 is TGTGCCAGCAGCCGACCAAGCGGGGAGACCCAGTACTTC. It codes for CASSRPSGETQYF.

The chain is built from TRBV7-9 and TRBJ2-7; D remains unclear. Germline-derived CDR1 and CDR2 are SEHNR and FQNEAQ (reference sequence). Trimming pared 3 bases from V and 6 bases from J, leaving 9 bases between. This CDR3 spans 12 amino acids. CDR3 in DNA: TGTGCCAGCAGCTTTACCCTACCCGAGCAGTACTTC. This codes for CASSFTLPEQYF.

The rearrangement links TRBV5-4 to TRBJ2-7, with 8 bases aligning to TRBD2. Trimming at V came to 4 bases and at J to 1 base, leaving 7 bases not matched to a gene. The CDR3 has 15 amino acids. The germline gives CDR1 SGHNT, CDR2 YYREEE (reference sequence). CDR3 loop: CASSPGGGESYEQYF. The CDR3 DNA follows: TGTGCCAGCAGCCCGGGAGGGGGGGAATCCTACGAGCAGTACTTC.

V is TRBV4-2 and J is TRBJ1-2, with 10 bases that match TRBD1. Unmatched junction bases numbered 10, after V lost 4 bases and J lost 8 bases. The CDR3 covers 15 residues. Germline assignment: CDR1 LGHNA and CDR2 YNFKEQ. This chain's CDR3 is CASSRTGTGDMGYTF. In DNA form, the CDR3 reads TGTGCCAGCAGCCGAACCGGGACAGGGGATATGGGCTACACCTTC.

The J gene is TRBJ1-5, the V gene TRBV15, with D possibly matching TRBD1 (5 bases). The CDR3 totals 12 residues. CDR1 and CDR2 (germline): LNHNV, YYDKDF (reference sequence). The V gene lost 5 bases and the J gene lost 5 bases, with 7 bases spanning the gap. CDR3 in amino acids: CATSAGYQPQHF. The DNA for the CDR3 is TGTGCCACCAGCGCAGGGTATCAGCCCCAGCATTTT.

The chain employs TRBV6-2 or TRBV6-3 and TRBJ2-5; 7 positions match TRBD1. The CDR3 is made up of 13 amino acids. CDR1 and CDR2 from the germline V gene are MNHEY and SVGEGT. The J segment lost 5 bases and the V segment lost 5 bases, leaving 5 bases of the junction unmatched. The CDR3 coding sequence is TGTGCCAGCAGTGCACAGGGGACGGAGACCCAGTACTTC. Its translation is CASSAQGTETQYF.

Here the CDR3 reads CASSDNPGLLTDTQYF. The CDR3 nucleotides read TGTGCCAGCAGCGATAATCCGGGACTCCTTACAGATACGCAGTATTTT. The chain joins TRBV11-2 to TRBJ2-3, with D possibly matching TRBD2 (6 bases). V dropped 5 bases and J dropped 3 bases, with 18 bases sitting between them. CDR1 and CDR2 (germline): SGHAT, FQNNGV. The CDR3 length is 16 residues. Variable domain in full (rest from reference TRBV11-2 and TRBJ2-3): EAGVAQSPRYKIIEKRQSVAFWCNPISGHATLYWYQQILGQGPKLLIQFQNNGVVDDSQLPKDRFSAERLKGVDSTLKIQPAKLEDSAVYLCASSDNPGLLTDTQYFGPGTRLTVL.

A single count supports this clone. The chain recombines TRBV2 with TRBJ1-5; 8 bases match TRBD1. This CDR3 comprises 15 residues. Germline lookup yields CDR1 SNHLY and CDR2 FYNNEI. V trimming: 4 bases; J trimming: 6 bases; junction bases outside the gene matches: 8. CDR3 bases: TGTGCCAGCAGTGGACAGGGGTTGATGCTTCAGCCCCAGCATTTT. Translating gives CASSGQGLMLQPQHF.

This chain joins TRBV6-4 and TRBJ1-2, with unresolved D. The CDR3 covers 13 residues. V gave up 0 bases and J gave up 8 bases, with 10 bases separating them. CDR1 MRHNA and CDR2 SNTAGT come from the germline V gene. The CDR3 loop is CASSDSSRRGYTF. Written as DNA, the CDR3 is TGTGCCAGCAGTGACTCGAGTCGTCGGGGCTACACCTTC.

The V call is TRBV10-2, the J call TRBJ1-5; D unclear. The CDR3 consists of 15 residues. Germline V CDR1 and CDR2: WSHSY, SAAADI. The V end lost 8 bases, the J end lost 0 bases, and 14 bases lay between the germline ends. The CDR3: CASARGDISNQPQHF. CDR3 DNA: TGCGCCAGCGCCCGCGGGGATATTAGCAATCAGCCCCAGCATTTT.

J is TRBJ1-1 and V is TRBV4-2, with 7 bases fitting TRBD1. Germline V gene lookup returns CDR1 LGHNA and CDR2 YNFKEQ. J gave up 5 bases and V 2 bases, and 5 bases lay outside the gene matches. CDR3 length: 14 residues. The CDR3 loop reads CASSQFDRATEAFF. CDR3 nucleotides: TGTGCCAGCAGCCAATTCGACAGGGCTACTGAAGCTTTCTTT.

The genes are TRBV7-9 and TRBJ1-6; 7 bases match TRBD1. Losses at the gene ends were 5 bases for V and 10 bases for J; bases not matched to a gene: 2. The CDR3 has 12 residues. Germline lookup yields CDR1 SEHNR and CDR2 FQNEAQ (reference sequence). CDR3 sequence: CASSQGESPLHF. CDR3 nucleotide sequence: TGTGCCAGCAGCCAGGGGGAGTCACCCCTCCACTTT.

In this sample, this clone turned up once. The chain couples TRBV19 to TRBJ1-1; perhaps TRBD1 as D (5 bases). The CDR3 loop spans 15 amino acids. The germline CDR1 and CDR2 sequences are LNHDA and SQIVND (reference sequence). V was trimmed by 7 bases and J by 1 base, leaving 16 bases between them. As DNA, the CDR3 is TGTGCCAGTACCCCTGATGGGAGGGGGAACACTGAAGCTTTCTTT. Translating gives CASTPDGRGNTEAFF.

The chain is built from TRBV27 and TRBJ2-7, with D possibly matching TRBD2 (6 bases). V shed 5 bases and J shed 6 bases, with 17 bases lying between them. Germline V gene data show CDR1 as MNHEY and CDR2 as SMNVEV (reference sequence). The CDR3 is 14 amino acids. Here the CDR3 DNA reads TGTGCCAGCAGTCCTCTGGTAGGGGACTCCGAGCAGTACGTC. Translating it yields CASSPLVGDSEQYV.

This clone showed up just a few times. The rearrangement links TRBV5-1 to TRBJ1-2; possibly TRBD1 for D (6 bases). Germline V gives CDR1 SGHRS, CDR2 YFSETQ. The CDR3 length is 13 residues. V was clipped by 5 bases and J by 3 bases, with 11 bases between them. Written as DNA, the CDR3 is TGCGCCAGCAGTTCGACAGGCGACTATGGCTACACCTTC. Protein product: CASSSTGDYGYTF.

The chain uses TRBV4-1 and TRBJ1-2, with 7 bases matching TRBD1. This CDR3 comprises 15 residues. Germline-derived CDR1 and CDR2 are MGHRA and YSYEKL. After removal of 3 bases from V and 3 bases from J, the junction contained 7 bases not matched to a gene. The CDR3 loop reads CASSQSSGTDYGYTF. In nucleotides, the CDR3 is TGCGCCAGCAGCCAGTCATCCGGGACAGACTATGGCTACACCTTC.

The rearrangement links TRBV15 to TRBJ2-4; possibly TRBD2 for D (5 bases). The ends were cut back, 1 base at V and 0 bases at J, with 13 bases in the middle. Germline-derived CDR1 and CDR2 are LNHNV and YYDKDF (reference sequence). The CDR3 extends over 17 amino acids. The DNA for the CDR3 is TGTGCCACCAGCAGAGGCGGGCAGACCCTAGCCAAAAACATTCAGTACTTC. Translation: CATSRGGQTLAKNIQYF. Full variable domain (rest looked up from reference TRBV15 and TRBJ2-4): DAMVIQNPRYQVTQFGKPVTLSCSQTLNHNVMYWYQQKSSQAPKLLFHYYDKDFNNEADTPDNFQSRRPNTSFCFLDIRSPGLGDTAMYLCATSRGGQTLAKNIQYFGAGTRLSVL.

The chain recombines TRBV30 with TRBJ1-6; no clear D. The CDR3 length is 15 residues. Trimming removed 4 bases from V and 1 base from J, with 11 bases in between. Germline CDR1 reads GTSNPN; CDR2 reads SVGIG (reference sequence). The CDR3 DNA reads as TGTGCCTGGACCCCACCGGGGTCCTATAATTCACCCCTCCACTTT. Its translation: CAWTPPGSYNSPLHF. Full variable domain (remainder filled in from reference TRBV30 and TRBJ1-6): SQTIHQWPATLVQPVGSPLSLECTVEGTSNPNLYWYRQAAGRGLQLLFYSVGIGQISSEVPQNLSASRPQDRQFILSSKKLLLSDSGFYLCAWTPPGSYNSPLHFGNGTRLTVT.

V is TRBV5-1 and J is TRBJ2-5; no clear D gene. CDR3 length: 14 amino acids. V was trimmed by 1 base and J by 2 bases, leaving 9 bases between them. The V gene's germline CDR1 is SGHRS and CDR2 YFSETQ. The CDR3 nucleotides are TGCGCCAGCAGCTTGCCTCAGATTCAAGAGACCCAGTACTTC. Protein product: CASSLPQIQETQYF.

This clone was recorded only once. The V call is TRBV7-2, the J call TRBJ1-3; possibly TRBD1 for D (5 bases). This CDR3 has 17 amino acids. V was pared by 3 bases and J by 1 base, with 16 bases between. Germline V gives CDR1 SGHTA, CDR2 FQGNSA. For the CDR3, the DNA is TGTGCCAGCAGCTTGGGGAGGGGAGCGACGTCTGGAAACACCATATATTTT. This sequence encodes CASSLGRGATSGNTIYF. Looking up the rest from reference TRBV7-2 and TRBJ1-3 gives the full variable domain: GAGVSQSPSNKVTEKGKDVELRCDPISGHTALYWYRQSLGQGLEFLIYFQGNSAPDKSGLPSDRFSAERTGGSVSTLTIQRTQQEDSAVYLCASSLGRGATSGNTIYFGEGSWLTVV.

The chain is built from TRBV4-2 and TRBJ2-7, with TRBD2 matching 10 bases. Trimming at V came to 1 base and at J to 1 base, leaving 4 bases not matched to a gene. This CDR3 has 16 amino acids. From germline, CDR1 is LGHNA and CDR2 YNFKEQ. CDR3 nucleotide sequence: TGTGCCAGCAGCCAAGCTGTACTAGCGGGATCCTACGAGCAGTACTTC. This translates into CASSQAVLAGSYEQYF.

CDR3 DNA sequence: TGTGCCAGCAGCGAATTTGGGACAGGGGCTGGAAACACCATATATTTT. The encoded protein is CASSEFGTGAGNTIYF. The chain carries TRBV7-2 and TRBJ1-3; 10 bases line up with TRBD1. With V trimmed by 5 bases and J by 2 bases, 6 bases remained unmatched. CDR1 SGHTA and CDR2 FQGNSA come from the germline V gene. There are 16 residues in the CDR3.

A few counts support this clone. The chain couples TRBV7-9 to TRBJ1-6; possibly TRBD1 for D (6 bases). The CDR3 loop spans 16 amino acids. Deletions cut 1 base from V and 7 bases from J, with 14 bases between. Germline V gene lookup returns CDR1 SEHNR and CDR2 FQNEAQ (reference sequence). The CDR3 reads CASSLVGRGWNSPLHF. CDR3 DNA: TGTGCCAGCAGCTTAGTAGGCAGGGGTTGGAATTCACCCCTCCACTTT.